These T cell receptor beta chains were read from a single sample in a study of cytomegalovirus exposure and HLA in healthy donors. The data were produced by immunoSEQ multiplex PCR, yet TCRdb's version contains in-frame clones alone and is incomplete. The table records about 110,000 clones, about nine tenths of them present only once. The sample was PBMCs. Source of these receptors: a woman aged 18 to 35 in good health and CMV-seropositive. CDR3s include the opening cysteine and the closing phenylalanine or tryptophan. Fields, in order: V gene, clone size, J gene, D gene, CDR3 DNA, CDR3 protein. D genes are given only for firm matches. Not all rows give a size; the values are once, few, many and, for expanded clones, a class.

v_gene: TRBV5-6; abundance: NA; j_gene: TRBJ1-6; d_gene: TRBD1; CDR3nt: TGTGCCAGCAGCTCGGGACCGGGACAGGGGGCAAATTCACCCCTCCACTTT; CDR3aa: CASSSGPGQGANSPLHF
v_gene: TRBV18; abundance: few; j_gene: TRBJ1-2; d_gene: NA; CDR3nt: TGTGCCAGCTCACCTAGACAGCTCTATGGCTACACCTTC; CDR3aa: CASSPRQLYGYTF
v_gene: TRBV28; abundance: NA; j_gene: TRBJ2-7; d_gene: NA; CDR3nt: TGTGCCAGCAGTTTGGACAGTTCCTACGAGCAGTACTTC; CDR3aa: CASSLDSSYEQYF
v_gene: TRBV7-9; abundance: NA; j_gene: TRBJ1-1; d_gene: NA; CDR3nt: TGTGCCAGCAGCTTAGAGGGGGTCGGGAAGACTGAAGCTTTCTTT; CDR3aa: CASSLEGVGKTEAFF
v_gene: TRBV9; abundance: NA; j_gene: TRBJ1-1; d_gene: TRBD1; CDR3nt: TGTGCCAGCAGCGCCCGGGACAGGGAGAACACTGAAGCTTTCTTT; CDR3aa: CASSARDRENTEAFF
v_gene: TRBV11-3; abundance: NA; j_gene: TRBJ2-5; d_gene: TRBD2; CDR3nt: TGTGCCAGCAGCCTAGGGCCACGGGAGGGTGGAAAAGAGACCCAGTACTTC; CDR3aa: CASSLGPREGGKETQYF
v_gene: TRBV6-5; abundance: once; j_gene: TRBJ1-6; d_gene: NA; CDR3nt: TGTGCCAGCAGCCAATCTGCTGCCGGAGCACCCCTCCACTTT; CDR3aa: CASSQSAAGAPLHF
v_gene: TRBV18; abundance: NA; j_gene: TRBJ1-1; d_gene: TRBD1; CDR3nt: TGTGCCAGCTCGGGCGGACAGGGGAACACTGAAGCTTTCTTT; CDR3aa: CASSGGQGNTEAFF
v_gene: TRBV27; abundance: NA; j_gene: TRBJ1-2; d_gene: NA; CDR3nt: TGTGCCAGCTCCTTAATTGGGTGGGGGGTTTATGGCTACACCTTC; CDR3aa: CASSLIGWGVYGYTF
v_gene: TRBV7-6; abundance: NA; j_gene: TRBJ1-6; d_gene: TRBD1; CDR3nt: TGTGCCAGCAGCTTAGCTCGGACAGGGGATTCACCCCTCCACTTT; CDR3aa: CASSLARTGDSPLHF
v_gene: TRBV28; abundance: NA; j_gene: TRBJ1-5; d_gene: TRBD1; CDR3nt: TGTGCCAGCAGCGTACAGGGGATGGGCAATCAGCCCCAGCATTTT; CDR3aa: CASSVQGMGNQPQHF
v_gene: TRBV6-5; abundance: NA; j_gene: TRBJ2-7; d_gene: NA; CDR3nt: TGTGCCAGCAGTTCACAGGGCTCCTACGAGCAGTACTTC; CDR3aa: CASSSQGSYEQYF
v_gene: TRBV11-2; abundance: NA; j_gene: TRBJ1-3; d_gene: TRBD1; CDR3nt: TGTGCCAGCAGCTCGGGACAGGGAAACACCATATATTTT; CDR3aa: CASSSGQGNTIYF
v_gene: TRBV20-1; abundance: NA; j_gene: TRBJ2-1; d_gene: NA; CDR3nt: TGCAGTGGCTACTTAAACAATGAGCAGTTCTTC; CDR3aa: CSGYLNNEQFF
v_gene: TRBV27; abundance: NA; j_gene: TRBJ1-5; d_gene: NA; CDR3nt: TGTGCCAGCAGTATGGGACATCCGACCCTTGGCAATCAGCCCCAGCATTTT; CDR3aa: CASSMGHPTLGNQPQHF
v_gene: TRBV7-7; abundance: once; j_gene: TRBJ2-2; d_gene: TRBD1; CDR3nt: TGTGCCAGCAGCCCCCGGACAGGGACGGCGATGGAGCTGTTTTTT; CDR3aa: CASSPRTGTAMELFF
v_gene: TRBV7-2; abundance: NA; j_gene: TRBJ2-3; d_gene: NA; CDR3nt: TGTGCCAGCAGCCTCACAGATACGCAGTATTTT; CDR3aa: CASSLTDTQYF
v_gene: TRBV5-4; abundance: NA; j_gene: TRBJ1-2; d_gene: NA; CDR3nt: TGTGCCAGCAGCGGCGGGGCAGCGCTTGGGGATGGCTACACCTTC; CDR3aa: CASSGGAALGDGYTF
v_gene: TRBV4-1; abundance: NA; j_gene: TRBJ2-2; d_gene: TRBD1; CDR3nt: TGCGCCAGCAGCCAAAAGAACAGGGGGCTTTCCGGGGAGCTGTTTTTT; CDR3aa: CASSQKNRGLSGELFF
v_gene: TRBV7-2; abundance: NA; j_gene: TRBJ1-2; d_gene: TRBD1; CDR3nt: TGTGCCAGCAGCGGACAGGGGATTAATGGCTACACCTTC; CDR3aa: CASSGQGINGYTF
v_gene: TRBV5-4; abundance: once; j_gene: TRBJ1-3; d_gene: NA; CDR3nt: TGTGCCAGCAGCTTGGGTCCAGGGAACTCTGGAAACACCATATATTTT; CDR3aa: CASSLGPGNSGNTIYF
v_gene: TRBV4-1; abundance: NA; j_gene: TRBJ2-1; d_gene: TRBD2; CDR3nt: TGCGCCAGCAGCCAAGATGGGACCGGGACTAGCGGGGGACAGTTCTTC; CDR3aa: CASSQDGTGTSGGQFF
v_gene: TRBV18; abundance: NA; j_gene: TRBJ2-7; d_gene: NA; CDR3nt: TGTGCCAGCTCACCACCCCGCACGAGCTCCTACGAGCAGTACTTC; CDR3aa: CASSPPRTSSYEQYF
v_gene: TRBV6-1; abundance: NA; j_gene: TRBJ1-4; d_gene: NA; CDR3nt: TGTGCCAGCAGTACCTCCGAATTGAGGAAACTGTTTTTT; CDR3aa: CASSTSELRKLFF
v_gene: TRBV10-2; abundance: NA; j_gene: TRBJ1-2; d_gene: TRBD1; CDR3nt: TGCGCCAGCAGTGAGAAGGGCAGGGGGGACGGGGGCTACACCTTC; CDR3aa: CASSEKGRGDGGYTF
v_gene: TRBV28; abundance: NA; j_gene: TRBJ1-6; d_gene: NA; CDR3nt: TGTGCCAGCAGTTTATCCCTTGCAGGAACTTCACCCCTCCACTTT; CDR3aa: CASSLSLAGTSPLHF
v_gene: TRBV10-3; abundance: NA; j_gene: TRBJ2-1; d_gene: TRBD2; CDR3nt: TGTGCCATCAGTGAGTCAACTAGCGGGGGCTACAATGAGCAGTTCTTC; CDR3aa: CAISESTSGGYNEQFF
v_gene: TRBV11-3; abundance: NA; j_gene: TRBJ2-3; d_gene: TRBD2; CDR3nt: TGTGCCAGCAGCTCTGGACTAGGAGGGGATACGCAGTATTTT; CDR3aa: CASSSGLGGDTQYF
v_gene: TRBV7-6; abundance: NA; j_gene: TRBJ2-5; d_gene: NA; CDR3nt: TGTGCCAGCAGCTTATTGGGCAGGGGTAACCAAGAGACCCAGTACTTC; CDR3aa: CASSLLGRGNQETQYF
v_gene: TRBV10-3; abundance: NA; j_gene: TRBJ2-2; d_gene: TRBD2; CDR3nt: TGTGCCACCGGGGCTAGCGGGGGGGAAATGAACACCGGGGAGCTGTTTTTT; CDR3aa: CATGASGGEMNTGELFF
v_gene: TRBV5-6; abundance: NA; j_gene: TRBJ1-5; d_gene: NA; CDR3nt: TGTGCCAGCAGCTTTAAGACAGGCTATAGCAATCAGCCCCAGCATTTT; CDR3aa: CASSFKTGYSNQPQHF
v_gene: TRBV9; abundance: NA; j_gene: TRBJ2-1; d_gene: NA; CDR3nt: TGTGCCAGCAGCGTCGACCTGACAGGTTTCAATGAGCAGTTCTTC; CDR3aa: CASSVDLTGFNEQFF
v_gene: TRBV15; abundance: few; j_gene: TRBJ1-6; d_gene: TRBD1; CDR3nt: TGTGCCACCAGGGACTTGTCGGGACAGGGAACCAATTCACCCCTCCACTTT; CDR3aa: CATRDLSGQGTNSPLHF
v_gene: TRBV10-3; abundance: NA; j_gene: TRBJ1-2; d_gene: TRBD1; CDR3nt: TGTGCCATCGACGGACAGGGGCAGGGCTATGGCTACACCTTC; CDR3aa: CAIDGQGQGYGYTF
v_gene: TRBV5-6; abundance: NA; j_gene: TRBJ1-4; d_gene: NA; CDR3nt: TGTGCCAGCAGCTTGGACGGGGTTACGTTTGAAAAACTGTTTTTT; CDR3aa: CASSLDGVTFEKLFF
v_gene: TRBV27; abundance: NA; j_gene: TRBJ1-2; d_gene: NA; CDR3nt: TGTGCCAGCAGTTTAGACAGAGCTAACTATGGCTACACCTTC; CDR3aa: CASSLDRANYGYTF
v_gene: TRBV6-5; abundance: NA; j_gene: TRBJ1-1; d_gene: NA; CDR3nt: TGTGCCAGCAGTGAGGGAACTGAAGCTTTCTTT; CDR3aa: CASSEGTEAFF
v_gene: TRBV28; abundance: NA; j_gene: TRBJ1-5; d_gene: NA; CDR3nt: TGTGCCAGCAGCCTGGACAGAACCTATCAGCCCCAGCATTTT; CDR3aa: CASSLDRTYQPQHF
v_gene: TRBV7-9; abundance: NA; j_gene: TRBJ1-6; d_gene: TRBD1; CDR3nt: TGTGCCAGCGTCTCGACAGGGGGGGGGCCCCTCCACTTT; CDR3aa: CASVSTGGGPLHF
v_gene: TRBV4-3; abundance: NA; j_gene: TRBJ2-3; d_gene: NA; CDR3nt: TGCGCCAGCAGCCAAGTTCCGATGGAGAGCACAGATACGCAGTATTTT; CDR3aa: CASSQVPMESTDTQYF
v_gene: TRBV11-2; abundance: NA; j_gene: TRBJ1-2; d_gene: NA; CDR3nt: TGTGCCAGCAGCTTAGCCAAGGCAGGGTACGGCTACACCTTC; CDR3aa: CASSLAKAGYGYTF
v_gene: TRBV14; abundance: NA; j_gene: TRBJ2-7; d_gene: NA; CDR3nt: TGTGCCAGCAGCCAACAGGCTGGCTCCTACGAGCAGTACTTC; CDR3aa: CASSQQAGSYEQYF
v_gene: TRBV19; abundance: NA; j_gene: TRBJ1-6; d_gene: TRBD1; CDR3nt: TGTGCCAGTAGTACGCAAGACAGGGAAAGTCCCTCCTATAATTCACCCCTCCACTTT; CDR3aa: CASSTQDRESPSYNSPLHF
v_gene: TRBV10-3; abundance: NA; j_gene: TRBJ1-6; d_gene: TRBD1; CDR3nt: TGTGCCATCAGTGAGCTGGGACAGGGGTATTCACCCCTCCACTTT; CDR3aa: CAISELGQGYSPLHF
v_gene: TRBV5-1; abundance: NA; j_gene: TRBJ2-3; d_gene: NA; CDR3nt: TGCGCCAGCAGCTTGGAGCCCACGGGTAGCACAGATACGCAGTATTTT; CDR3aa: CASSLEPTGSTDTQYF
v_gene: TRBV28; abundance: NA; j_gene: TRBJ1-1; d_gene: NA; CDR3nt: TGTGCCAGCAGTGCCCCGGGGGGGCGGGACACTGAAGCTTTCTTT; CDR3aa: CASSAPGGRDTEAFF
v_gene: TRBV12-5; abundance: NA; j_gene: TRBJ2-1; d_gene: NA; CDR3nt: TGTGCTAGTGGTCTTGGGACATACAATGAGCAGTTCTTC; CDR3aa: CASGLGTYNEQFF
v_gene: TRBV7-2; abundance: NA; j_gene: TRBJ1-1; d_gene: TRBD1; CDR3nt: TGTGCCAGCAGCTTAGAAGGGGGCGGCACTGAAGCTTTCTTT; CDR3aa: CASSLEGGGTEAFF
v_gene: TRBV18; abundance: NA; j_gene: TRBJ1-6; d_gene: NA; CDR3nt: TGTGCCAGCTCACCGACCGACGCTCCAGGTCCCCTCCACTTT; CDR3aa: CASSPTDAPGPLHF
v_gene: TRBV7-9; abundance: NA; j_gene: TRBJ2-2; d_gene: TRBD1; CDR3nt: TGTGCCAGCAGTTCTACCGGGACAGGGATGGGGGAGCTGTTTTTT; CDR3aa: CASSSTGTGMGELFF
v_gene: TRBV5-1; abundance: NA; j_gene: TRBJ1-6; d_gene: TRBD1; CDR3nt: TGCGCCAGCAGCTTGGAACAGGGGAAGGGATCACCCCTCCACTTT; CDR3aa: CASSLEQGKGSPLHF
v_gene: TRBV7-9; abundance: few; j_gene: TRBJ2-7; d_gene: NA; CDR3nt: TGTGCCAGCAGTTGGGGCCAATGGGGCTACGAGCAGTACTTC; CDR3aa: CASSWGQWGYEQYF
v_gene: TRBV7-9; abundance: NA; j_gene: TRBJ2-6; d_gene: NA; CDR3nt: TGTGCCAGCAGCTTAAGTCCGCGCTCTGGGGCCAACGTCCTGACTTTC; CDR3aa: CASSLSPRSGANVLTF
v_gene: TRBV6-1; abundance: NA; j_gene: TRBJ1-1; d_gene: TRBD1; CDR3nt: TGTGCCAGCAGTGAAGAGGGGGCGCGAACTGAAGCTTTCTTT; CDR3aa: CASSEEGARTEAFF
v_gene: TRBV7-9; abundance: NA; j_gene: TRBJ2-1; d_gene: TRBD2; CDR3nt: TGTGCCAGCAGCCAGCCGGGGGGGAGACACAATGAGCAGTTCTTC; CDR3aa: CASSQPGGRHNEQFF
v_gene: TRBV6-5; abundance: NA; j_gene: TRBJ1-5; d_gene: NA; CDR3nt: TGTGCCAGCAGTTACTCGTCCGAGGTGTTGCAGCCCCAGCATTTT; CDR3aa: CASSYSSEVLQPQHF
v_gene: TRBV11-2; abundance: NA; j_gene: TRBJ2-1; d_gene: NA; CDR3nt: TGTGCCAGCAGCTTAGACGGACTGAACGAGCAGTTCTTC; CDR3aa: CASSLDGLNEQFF